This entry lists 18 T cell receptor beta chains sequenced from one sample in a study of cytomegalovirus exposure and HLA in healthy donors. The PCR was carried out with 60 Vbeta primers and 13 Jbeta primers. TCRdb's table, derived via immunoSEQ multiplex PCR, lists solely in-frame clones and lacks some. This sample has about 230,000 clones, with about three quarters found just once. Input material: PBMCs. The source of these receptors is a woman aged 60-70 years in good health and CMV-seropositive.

DNA for the CDR3: TGCGCCAGCAACCTCGGCGACGGGGGCTACACCTTC. Amino acid sequence: CASNLGDGGYTF. This chain joins TRBV5-1 and TRBJ1-2; no firm D call. This CDR3 has 12 residues. In germline, CDR1 is SGHRS, CDR2 YFSETQ. V lost 6 bases and J 8 bases, leaving 14 bases between the germline ends.

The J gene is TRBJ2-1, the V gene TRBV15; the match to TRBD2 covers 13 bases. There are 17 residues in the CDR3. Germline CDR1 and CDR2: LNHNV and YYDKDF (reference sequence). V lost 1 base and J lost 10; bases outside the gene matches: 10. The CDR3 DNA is TGTGCCACCAGCAGAGGACTTGCGACTAGCGGGAGGAGGGAGCAGTTCTTC. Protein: CATSRGLATSGRREQFF.

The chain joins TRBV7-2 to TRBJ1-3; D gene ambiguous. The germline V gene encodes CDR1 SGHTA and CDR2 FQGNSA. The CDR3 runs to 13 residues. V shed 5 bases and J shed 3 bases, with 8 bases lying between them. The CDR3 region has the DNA TGTGCCAGCAGCCGACGGGTTGGAAACACCATATATTTT. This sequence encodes CASSRRVGNTIYF.

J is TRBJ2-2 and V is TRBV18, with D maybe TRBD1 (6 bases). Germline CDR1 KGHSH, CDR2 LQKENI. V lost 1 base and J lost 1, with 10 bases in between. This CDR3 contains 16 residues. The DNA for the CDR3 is TGTGCCAGCTCACCACGAGGCAGGGGGAACACCGGGGAGCTGTTTTTT. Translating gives CASSPRGRGNTGELFF.

The CDR3 spells CATGTGGRSSYEQYF. CDR3 nucleotides: TGTGCCACCGGGACAGGGGGTCGGAGCTCCTACGAGCAGTACTTC. The chain couples TRBV19 to TRBJ2-7; 11 nucleotides match TRBD1. With V trimmed by 10 bases and J by 0 bases, 8 bases remained unmatched. Germline CDR1 is LNHDA and CDR2 is SQIVND (reference sequence). The CDR3 is 15 residues long.

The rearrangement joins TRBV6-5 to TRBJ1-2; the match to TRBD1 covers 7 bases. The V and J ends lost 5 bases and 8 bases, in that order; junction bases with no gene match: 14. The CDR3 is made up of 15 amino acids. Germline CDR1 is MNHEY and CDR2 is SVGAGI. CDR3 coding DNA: TGTGCCAGCAGTAAACCGGGACAGCGGCCTAGGGGCTACACCTTC. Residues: CASSKPGQRPRGYTF.

The CDR3 region is CASTYKQGPQPQHF. CDR3 sequence (DNA): TGTGCCAGCACTTATAAACAGGGTCCTCAGCCCCAGCATTTT. The chain links TRBV7-2 to TRBJ1-5; possible D gene TRBD1, 6 bases. Germline V lookup: CDR1 SGHTA, CDR2 FQGNSA. This CDR3 contains 14 residues. V shed 7 bases and J shed 6 bases, with 16 bases lying between them.

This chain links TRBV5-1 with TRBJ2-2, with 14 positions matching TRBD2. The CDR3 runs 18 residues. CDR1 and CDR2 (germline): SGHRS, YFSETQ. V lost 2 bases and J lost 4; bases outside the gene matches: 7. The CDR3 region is CASSFYPGTSGGTGELFF. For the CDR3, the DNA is TGCGCCAGCAGCTTTTACCCCGGGACTAGCGGGGGCACCGGGGAGCTGTTTTTT.

The CDR3 region has the DNA TGCGCCAGCAGCATAGTAGCCTCGGGTTCCTACGAGCAGTACTTC. Translation gives CASSIVASGSYEQYF. The chain uses TRBV5-1 and TRBJ2-7; no reliable D call. Germline lookup yields CDR1 SGHRS and CDR2 YFSETQ. Deletions cut 4 bases from V and 1 base from J, with 15 bases between. CDR3 length: 15 residues.

The CDR3 bases are TGCGCCAGCAGCTCGGGGGTACTCACAGATACGCAGTATTTT. It translates to CASSSGVLTDTQYF. V is TRBV5-1 and J is TRBJ2-3; weak D call: TRBD2 (6 bases). This CDR3 spans 14 amino acids. CDR1 SGHRS and CDR2 YFSETQ come from the germline V gene. Trimming stripped 3 bases from V and 2 bases from J, with 10 bases between.

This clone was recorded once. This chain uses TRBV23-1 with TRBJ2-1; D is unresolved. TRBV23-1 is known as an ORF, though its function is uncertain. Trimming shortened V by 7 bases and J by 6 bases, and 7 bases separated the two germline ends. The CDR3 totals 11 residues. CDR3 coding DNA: TGCGCCAGCAATGAGCGCAATGAGCAGTTCTTC. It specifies CASNERNEQFF.

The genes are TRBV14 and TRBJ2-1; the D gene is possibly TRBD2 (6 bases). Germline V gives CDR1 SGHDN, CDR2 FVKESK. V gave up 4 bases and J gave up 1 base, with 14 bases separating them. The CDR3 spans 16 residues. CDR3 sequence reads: CASSPPLSGSYNEQFF. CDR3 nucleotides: TGTGCCAGCAGCCCGCCCCTCAGCGGGTCCTACAATGAGCAGTTCTTC.

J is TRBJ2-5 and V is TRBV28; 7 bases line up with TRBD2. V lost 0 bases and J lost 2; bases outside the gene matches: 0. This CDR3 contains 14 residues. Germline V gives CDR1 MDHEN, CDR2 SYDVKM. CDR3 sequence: CASSLWGGQETQYF. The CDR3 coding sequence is TGTGCCAGCAGTTTATGGGGGGGGCAAGAGACCCAGTACTTC.

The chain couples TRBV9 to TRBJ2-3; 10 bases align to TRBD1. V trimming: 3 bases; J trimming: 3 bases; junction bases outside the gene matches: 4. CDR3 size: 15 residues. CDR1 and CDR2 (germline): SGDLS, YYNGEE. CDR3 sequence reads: CASSARDRGTDTQYF. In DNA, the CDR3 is TGTGCCAGCAGCGCCCGGGACAGGGGTACAGATACGCAGTATTTT.

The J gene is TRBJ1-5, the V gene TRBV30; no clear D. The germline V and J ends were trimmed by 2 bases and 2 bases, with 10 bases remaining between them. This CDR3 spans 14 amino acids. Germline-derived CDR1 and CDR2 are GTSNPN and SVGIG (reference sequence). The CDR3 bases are TGTGCCTGGAGTTTCGGCGGAGGCAATCAGCCCCAGCATTTT. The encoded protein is CAWSFGGGNQPQHF.

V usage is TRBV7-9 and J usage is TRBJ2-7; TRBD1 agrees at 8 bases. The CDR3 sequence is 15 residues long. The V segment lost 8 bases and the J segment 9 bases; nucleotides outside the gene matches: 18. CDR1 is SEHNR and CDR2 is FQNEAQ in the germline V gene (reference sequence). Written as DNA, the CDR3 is TGTGCCAGCTCACGTGGACAGGGCCCTTGGAGCGGGCAGTACTTC. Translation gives CASSRGQGPWSGQYF.

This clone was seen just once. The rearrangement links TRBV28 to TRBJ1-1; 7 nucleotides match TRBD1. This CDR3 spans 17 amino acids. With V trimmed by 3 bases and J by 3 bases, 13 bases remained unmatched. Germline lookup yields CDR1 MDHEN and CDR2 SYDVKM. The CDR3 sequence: CASSLIPYRGQDTEAFF. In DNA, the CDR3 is TGTGCCAGCAGTTTGATCCCATACAGGGGTCAGGACACTGAAGCTTTCTTT.

CDR3 bases: TGTGCAAGTCGCTCGCCCCCTCGGGAGAGGTCCTACAATGAGCAGTTCTTC. Its translation is CASRSPPRERSYNEQFF. J is TRBJ2-1 and V is TRBV12-2; the table's D call, TRBD2, was not checked against the DNA. TRBV12-2 is an annotated pseudogene. The CDR3 consists of 17 residues.